This T cell receptor (beta chain) stems from a study of T cell responses to AZD1222 COVID-19 vaccine. Across the study: Second doses at about 4 or about 12 weeks were pooled. Study-level results: Spike-specific TCR repertoires showed rising breadth and depth after two AZD1222 doses. Mostly white British, mostly female donors; authors suggested clonal diversity may be underestimated. Recipients of AZD1222 seropositive at baseline numbered only five or six.

In the case of this clone: Its cognate antigen is unknown.

Profiling relied on immunoSEQ multiplex PCR, and the TCRdb table lists in-frame clones only, not all of them. The sample holds around 92,000 clones; under 90% are singletons and the top ten take roughly a tenth. CDR3 size: 16 residues. V lost 6 bases, J lost 0 bases, and 11 bases stayed unmatched. The germline CDR1 and CDR2 sequences are PRHDT and FYEKMQ (reference sequence). This receptor was obtained from an adult in good health. The chain couples TRBV13 to TRBJ2-7, with TRBD1 matching 7 bases. This sample comprised peripheral blood, obtained on day 0 of AZD1222 vaccination. The chain's CDR3 is CASSLSGQIISYEQYF. In DNA, the CDR3 is TGTGCCAGCAGTTTGTCGGGACAGATCATCTCCTACGAGCAGTACTTC.